Described below is a single T cell receptor (beta chain) sequence and its context. The entry originates in a study of technical replicates of blood from a few donors. The CDR3 is 18 amino acids. In germline, CDR1 is SGHAT, CDR2 FQNNGV. The trim removed 0 bases at V and 0 bases at J, leaving 7 bases unmatched. TCRdb keeps only in-frame clones here, not all; method: immunoSEQ multiplex PCR. The sample comprises about 80,000 clones, less than 95% of which are singletons, and less than 0.4% rests with the top ten. This clonotype was obtained from a human donor in good health. The chain employs TRBV11-2 and TRBJ2-3; 9 nucleotides match TRBD2. Material: T cells isolated from PBMCs. CDR3 DNA: TGTGCCAGCAGCTTAGAGGGGCCCACTAGCGGGAGCACAGATACGCAGTATTTT. Protein product: CASSLEGPTSGSTDTQYF.